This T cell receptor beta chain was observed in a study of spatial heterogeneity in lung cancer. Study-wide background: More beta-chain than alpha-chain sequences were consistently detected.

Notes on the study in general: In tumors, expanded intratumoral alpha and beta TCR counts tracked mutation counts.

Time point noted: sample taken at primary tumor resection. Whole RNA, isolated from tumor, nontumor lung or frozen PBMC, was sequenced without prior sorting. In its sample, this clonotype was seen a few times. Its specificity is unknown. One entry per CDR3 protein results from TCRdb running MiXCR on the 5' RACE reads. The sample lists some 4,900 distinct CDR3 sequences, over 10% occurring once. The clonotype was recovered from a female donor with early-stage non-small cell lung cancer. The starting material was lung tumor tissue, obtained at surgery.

CDR3 nucleotides: TGCGCCAGCAGGGGACAGGCCTCTTTGATGGAAGCTTTCTTT. Residues: CASRGQASLMEAFF. This chain links TRBV5-1 with TRBJ1-1; 8 positions match TRBD1. Germline V gives CDR1 SGHRS, CDR2 YFSETQ. V shed 5 bases, J shed 8 bases, and the junction held 11 bases outside the gene matches. This CDR3 contains 14 residues.